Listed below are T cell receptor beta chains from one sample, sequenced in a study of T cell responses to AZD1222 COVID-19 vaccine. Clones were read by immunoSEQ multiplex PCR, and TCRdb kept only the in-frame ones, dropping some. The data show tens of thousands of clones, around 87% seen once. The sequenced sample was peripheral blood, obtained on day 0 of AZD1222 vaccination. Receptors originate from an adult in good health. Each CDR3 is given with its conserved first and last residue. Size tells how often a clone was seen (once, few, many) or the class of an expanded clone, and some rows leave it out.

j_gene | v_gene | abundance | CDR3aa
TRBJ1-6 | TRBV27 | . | CASRNLITPLHF
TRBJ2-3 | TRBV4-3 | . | CASSQGGTFRDSSNTDTQYF
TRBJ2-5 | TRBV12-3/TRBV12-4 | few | CASRRTEETQYF
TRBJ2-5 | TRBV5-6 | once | CASSLVLAGSIETQYF
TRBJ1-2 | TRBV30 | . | CAWSRQATNYGYTF
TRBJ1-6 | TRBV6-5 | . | CASTETGRSPLHF
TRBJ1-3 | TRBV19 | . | CASKNTGARNTIYF
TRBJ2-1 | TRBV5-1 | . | CASSLDFIGGSDNEQFF
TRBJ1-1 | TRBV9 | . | CASSHDDRDNTEAFF
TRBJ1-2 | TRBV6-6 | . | CASSYWGQGGGYTF
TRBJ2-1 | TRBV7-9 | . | CASSSWAEQFF
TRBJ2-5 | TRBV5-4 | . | CASSGSGGAQETQYF
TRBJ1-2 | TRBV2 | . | CASSEALAAVYGYTF
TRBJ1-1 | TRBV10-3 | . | CAISEGTEAFF
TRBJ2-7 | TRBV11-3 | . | CASSIGTEREQYF
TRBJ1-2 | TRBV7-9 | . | CASSLGRLGERVDGYTF
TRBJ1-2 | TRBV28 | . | CASSADQGYTF
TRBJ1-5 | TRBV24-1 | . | CATSLGLDQPQHF
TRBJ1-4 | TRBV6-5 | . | CASSFRTGATGKLFF
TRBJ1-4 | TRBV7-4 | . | CASSSPPRGEKLFF
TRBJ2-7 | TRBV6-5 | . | CASSYLAGASYEQYF
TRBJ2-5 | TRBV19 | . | CASSGGFRQETQYF
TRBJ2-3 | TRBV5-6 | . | CASSSGGNTDTQYF
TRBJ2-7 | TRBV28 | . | CASSRLAGPLTYEQYF
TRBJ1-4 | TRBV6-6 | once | CASSSSGRYNEKLFF
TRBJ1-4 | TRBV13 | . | CASSLVRTNEKLFF
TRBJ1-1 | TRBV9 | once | CASSVEATRGAEAFF
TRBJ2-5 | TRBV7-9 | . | CASSQGGRETQYF
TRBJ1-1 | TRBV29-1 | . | CSVFSDTEAFF
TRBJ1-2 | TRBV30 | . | CAWSVPGGPVYGYTF
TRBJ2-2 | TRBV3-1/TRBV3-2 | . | CASSLRTSANTGELFF
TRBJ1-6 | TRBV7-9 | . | CASSLATGGNSPLHF
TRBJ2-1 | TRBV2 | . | CASSGVRTGWNNEQFF
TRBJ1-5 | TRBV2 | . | CASSEDQYQPQHF
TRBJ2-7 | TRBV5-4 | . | CASSLGPGTYEQYF
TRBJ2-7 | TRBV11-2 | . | CASSLRGAAGHEQYF
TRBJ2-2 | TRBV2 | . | CASSAAGGTNTGELFF
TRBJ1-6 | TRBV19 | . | CASSISSDTALHF
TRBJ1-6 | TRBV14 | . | CASSQDRFGVGSPLHF
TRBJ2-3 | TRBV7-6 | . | CASSLGGGRRDTQYF
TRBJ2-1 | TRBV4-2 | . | CASSSRLQTSLSSYNEQFF
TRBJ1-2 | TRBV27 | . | CASSLGSGRANYGYTF
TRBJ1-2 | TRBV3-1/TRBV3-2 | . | CASRPDRGGDYGYTF